The clone carrying this T cell receptor (beta chain) was seen many times. Its antigen is currently unknown. Every patient was untreated before thyroid surgery. This CDR3 has 14 amino acids. Germline V gives CDR1 SGDLS, CDR2 YYNGEE. After removal of 4 bases from V and 10 bases from J, the junction contained 11 bases not matched to a gene. These data originate in a study of metastatic and nonmetastatic thyroid tumors. Study outcomes and limitations: Significantly higher TCR beta diversity was reportedly seen in malignant thyroid tumors than benign nodules, in blood and tumor.

TCRdb re-called clones from the PCR reads using MiXCR. The repertoire holds about 21,000 clones, with under 30% as singletons. The origin of this receptor is a male donor with papillary thyroid cancer or a benign thyroid nodule (not recorded which). Some clones in this sample may be carry-over from other donors' samples. V usage is TRBV9 and J usage is TRBJ1-5; 7 bases match TRBD1. The sequenced sample consisted of tumor tissue. Here the CDR3 reads CASSSDSGDSPQHF. The CDR3, as DNA: TGTGCCAGCAGCTCCGACAGCGGGGACAGCCCCCAGCATTTT.